The present TCR beta chain was sequenced within a study of T cell changes during pregnancy in multiple sclerosis. The CDR3 is 14 residues long. The germline V and J ends were trimmed by 3 bases and 5 bases, with 14 bases remaining between them. Germline V gene lookup returns CDR1 LNHDA and CDR2 SQIVND (reference sequence). This table comes from immunoSEQ multiplex PCR, and its TCRdb copy is limited to in-frame clones, with some not included. The repertoire holds under 70,000 clones, with 90% to 95% as singletons. The rearrangement links TRBV19 to TRBJ2-7; maybe TRBD1 (6 bases). Here the sequenced sample was peripheral blood, taken after pregnancy. This clonotype was obtained from a female donor in good health, enrolled as a control in a pregnancy study. CDR3 residues: CASSIYDRSNEQYF. The DNA for the CDR3 is TGTGCCAGTAGTATTTACGACAGGAGTAACGAGCAGTACTTC.